The next 22 T cell receptor beta chains were all read from a single sample in a study of OX40 agonist ivuxolimab in advanced cancers. Sequencing was performed with immunoSEQ multiplex PCR; in TCRdb, only in-frame clones are kept and a portion is missing. The sample holds roughly 130,000 clones, 85% to 95% seen once. Material: CD4+ or CD8+ T cells sorted from blood, obtained in a trial of the OX40 agonist ivuxolimab. All receptors come from an adult with an advanced solid tumor such as melanoma, head and neck, liver or kidney cancer.

CDR3 region: CASRRAGGDEQYF. In DNA, the CDR3 is TGTGCCAGCAGACGAGCGGGAGGGGACGAGCAGTACTTC. The rearrangement links TRBV5-5 to TRBJ2-7; 10 bases align to TRBD2. The CDR3 contains 13 residues. Losses at the gene ends were 5 bases for V and 5 bases for J; bases not matched to a gene: 4. Germline CDR1 reads SGHKS; CDR2 reads YYEKEE (reference sequence).

The chain recombines TRBV10-3 with TRBJ2-7; perhaps TRBD2 as D (5 bases). Trimming pared 3 bases from V and 3 bases from J, leaving 15 bases between. The germline V gene encodes CDR1 ENHRY and CDR2 SYGVKD. This CDR3 comprises 15 residues. The CDR3 region is CAISERGTVDYEQYF. In DNA form, the CDR3 reads TGTGCCATCAGTGAACGGGGTACAGTTGACTACGAGCAGTACTTC.

This chain joins TRBV19 and TRBJ2-3, with D unresolved. The CDR3 extends over 15 amino acids. Germline values: CDR1 LNHDA, CDR2 SQIVND (reference sequence). Trimming removed 3 bases at V and 1 base at J, with 11 bases between. The CDR3 protein is CASSMTAAGTDTQYF. The CDR3 DNA reads as TGTGCCAGTAGTATGACGGCAGCCGGCACAGATACGCAGTATTTT.

J is TRBJ2-5 and V is TRBV5-6; 8 nucleotides align to TRBD2. V lost 4 bases to trimming and J lost 4 bases; unmatched junction nucleotides: 6. The germline gives CDR1 SGHDT, CDR2 YYEEEE. This CDR3 is 14 amino acids long. In DNA, the CDR3 is TGTGCCAGCAGCCCCGGCGGGGGGCGAGAGACCCAGTACTTC. Amino acid sequence: CASSPGGGRETQYF.

The rearrangement links TRBV27 to TRBJ2-1, with 15 nucleotides matching TRBD2. The CDR3 contains 17 residues. Trimming cost V 5 bases and J 7 bases; bases outside gene matches: 9. Germline V gene sequence: CDR1 MNHEY, CDR2 SMNVEV (reference sequence). The chain's CDR3 is CASSQRTSGRGGNEQFF. The CDR3 DNA follows: TGTGCCAGCAGTCAGAGGACTAGCGGGAGGGGGGGGAATGAGCAGTTCTTC.

This clone came up once. V usage is TRBV18 and J usage is TRBJ2-3, with D maybe TRBD1 (6 bases). Germline CDR1 reads KGHSH; CDR2 reads LQKENI. The V end was cut by 2 bases, the J end by 4 bases, with 13 bases between. The CDR3 is 15 residues long. The CDR3 DNA is TGTGCCAGCTCACCAACGACGGGGACATCAGATACGCAGTATTTT. Translating it yields CASSPTTGTSDTQYF. Full variable domain (outside the CDR3, taken from reference TRBV18 and TRBJ2-3): NAGVMQNPRHLVRRRGQEARLRCSPMKGHSHVYWYRQLPEEGLKFMVYLQKENIIDESGMPKERFSAEFPKEGPSILRIQQVVRGDSAAYFCASSPTTGTSDTQYFGPGTRLTVL.

The rearrangement joins TRBV7-7 to TRBJ1-1; TRBD1 agrees at 11 bases. V was pared by 5 bases and J by 5 bases, with 1 base of the junction left unmatched. CDR1 is SSHAT, CDR2 FNYEAQ, per germline (reference sequence). The CDR3 totals 13 residues. The CDR3 is CASSRDRGTEAFF. CDR3 DNA: TGTGCCAGCAGCCGGGACAGGGGGACTGAAGCTTTCTTT.

The chain combines TRBV11-2 with TRBJ2-5; D remains ambiguous. Germline CDR1 is SGHAT and CDR2 is FQNNGV. V was shortened by 0 bases and J by 4 bases, with 12 bases between the two germline ends. The CDR3 runs to 15 residues. CDR3 amino acids: CASSLDSQTTETQYF. CDR3 DNA sequence: TGTGCCAGCAGCTTAGATAGCCAAACCACAGAGACCCAGTACTTC.

The chain joins TRBV5-1 to TRBJ2-5; D is possibly TRBD1 (6 bases). V shed 4 bases and J shed 2 bases, with 12 bases lying between them. The CDR3 contains 14 residues. Germline V gives CDR1 SGHRS, CDR2 YFSETQ. The CDR3 loop is CASSGGPPQETQYF. CDR3 DNA sequence: TGCGCCAGCAGCGGGGGCCCGCCTCAAGAGACCCAGTACTTC.

This sequence joins TRBV5-4 and TRBJ2-7, with a weak D call TRBD2 (6 bases). The germline V gene encodes CDR1 SGHNT and CDR2 YYREEE (reference sequence). This CDR3 spans 16 amino acids. V lost 4 bases and J lost 6, with 23 bases in between. The DNA of the CDR3 is TGTGCCAGCAGCCCGGGGGTCGGGGTCCTTCTTGGCGAGCAGTACTTC. This encodes CASSPGVGVLLGEQYF.

V usage is TRBV6-5 and J usage is TRBJ2-2; D unresolved. The CDR3 has 14 amino acids. Germline assignment: CDR1 MNHEY and CDR2 SVGAGI. Trimming took off 6 bases at V and 4 bases at J, with 12 bases between the two ends. The chain's CDR3 is CASRGRTVTGELFF. The CDR3 coding sequence is TGTGCCAGCAGGGGTAGGACGGTCACCGGGGAGCTGTTTTTT.

This rearrangement joins TRBV14 to TRBJ1-2; D uncertain. Trimming cost V 0 bases and J 2 bases, with 13 bases left between them. Germline CDR1 SGHDN, CDR2 FVKESK. This CDR3 contains 16 residues. The CDR3 here is CASSQDWGGGNYGYTF. In DNA, the CDR3 is TGTGCCAGCAGCCAAGACTGGGGTGGTGGCAACTATGGCTACACCTTC.

The chain is built from TRBV4-1 and TRBJ1-1; D is undetermined. Trimming stripped 0 bases from V and 8 bases from J, with 19 bases between. This CDR3 is 16 amino acids long. Per germline, CDR1 MGHRA and CDR2 YSYEKL. CDR3 DNA sequence: TGCGCCAGCAGCCAAGAGAAACCCCGGGAAGCCTACGAAGCTTTCTTT. It yields the protein CASSQEKPREAYEAFF.

The chain links TRBV2 to TRBJ2-7, with D unresolved. The CDR3 loop spans 13 amino acids. Trimming cost V 3 bases and J 0 bases, with 6 bases left between them. From germline, CDR1 is SNHLY and CDR2 FYNNEI. CDR3: CASSDMGSYEQYF. The CDR3 DNA reads as TGTGCCAGCAGTGATATGGGCTCCTACGAGCAGTACTTC.

V gene TRBV4-2 combines with J gene TRBJ2-3; 9 bases match TRBD2. Per germline, CDR1 LGHNA and CDR2 YNFKEQ. J gave up 4 bases and V 7 bases, and 9 bases lay outside the gene matches. CDR3 length: 15 residues. CDR3 region: CASTWGAGGADTQYF. The CDR3 nucleotides are TGTGCCAGCACCTGGGGAGCGGGAGGTGCAGATACGCAGTATTTT.

The chain combines TRBV6-1 with TRBJ1-2, with 8 bases fitting TRBD1. This CDR3 spans 15 amino acids. Germline assignment: CDR1 MNHNS and CDR2 SASEGT. The CDR3, as DNA: TGTGACACTAGGTGGGGGACAGGAGAATTCAGCGGCTACACCTTC. Its protein product is CDTRWGTGEFSGYTF.

This clone has a single count. CDR3 sequence (DNA): TGTGCCAGCAGTTTTGGGTTGACCAATCAGCCCCAGCATTTT. Amino acid sequence: CASSFGLTNQPQHF. The chain joins TRBV6-1 to TRBJ1-5; D gene unclear. V lost 5 bases, J lost 3 bases, and 11 bases lay in between. In germline, CDR1 is MNHNS, CDR2 SASEGT. CDR3 length: 14 amino acids.

This sequence joins TRBV7-2 and TRBJ2-5, with unresolved D. This CDR3 has 15 residues. The germline gives CDR1 SGHTA, CDR2 FQGNSA. Trimming removed 5 bases from V and 0 bases from J, with 13 bases in between. The CDR3 region is CASSPDRTYQETQYF. For the CDR3, the DNA is TGTGCCAGCAGCCCTGACCGGACGTACCAAGAGACCCAGTACTTC.

The V and J genes are TRBV7-9 and TRBJ2-2, with D maybe TRBD2 (7 bases). Trimming left V 8 bases short and J 7 bases short, with 20 bases between. Germline loops: CDR1 SEHNR, CDR2 FQNEAQ (reference sequence). This CDR3 region has 15 residues. CDR3 DNA: TGTGCCAGCCGGGGGGAAGGGACAAAAATCGGGGAGCTGTTTTTT. Residues: CASRGEGTKIGELFF.

This chain joins TRBV11-2 and TRBJ2-1; D is perhaps TRBD1 (6 bases). Trimming took off 7 bases at V and 5 bases at J, with 18 bases between the two ends. This CDR3 spans 15 amino acids. CDR1 is SGHAT, CDR2 FQNNGV, per germline. The CDR3 region has the DNA TGTGCCAGCAAGGTCCCCTTCGGGACACACAATGAGCAGTTCTTC. Amino acid sequence: CASKVPFGTHNEQFF.

The chain recombines TRBV19 with TRBJ1-6; 7 bases align to TRBD1. Germline V gene lookup returns CDR1 LNHDA and CDR2 SQIVND (reference sequence). The CDR3 is made up of 15 amino acids. Trimming at V came to 9 bases and at J to 7 bases, leaving 12 bases not matched to a gene. In nucleotides, the CDR3 is TGTGCCAGCCTCCCTCAGGGGGGACCAAATTCACCCCTCCACTTT. It is translated as CASLPQGGPNSPLHF.

This chain joins TRBV7-2 and TRBJ2-5; D call uncertain. The germline CDR1 and CDR2 sequences are SGHTA and FQGNSA. V lost 1 base and J lost 5, with 8 bases in between. The CDR3 consists of 13 residues. The DNA of the CDR3 is TGTGCCAGCAGCTTAGTTCCGAGGGAGACCCAGTACTTC. This sequence encodes CASSLVPRETQYF.